One and the same sample provided the 22 T cell receptor beta chains below, sequenced in a study of metastatic and nonmetastatic thyroid tumors. TCRdb re-called clones from the PCR reads using MiXCR. The table records some 31,000 clones, over 15% of them present only once. Nobody among the patients had been given any treatment before thyroid surgery. The sample consisted of blood. These receptor sequences come from a female donor with papillary thyroid cancer or a benign thyroid nodule (not recorded which). Some clones in this sample may be carry-over from other donors' samples.

This clone came up many times. The CDR3 DNA sequence: TGTGCCTGGAGTGCTGCTGACAGGGTCCAGCATTTT. Amino acids: CAWSAADRVQHF. The gene calls are TRBV30 and TRBJ1-5; 7 bases are a match to TRBD1. The germline V gene encodes CDR1 GTSNPN and CDR2 SVGIG (reference sequence). The V and J ends lost 1 base and 12 bases, in that order; junction bases with no gene match: 6. The CDR3 runs to 12 residues.

The table lists this clone with many counts. The rearrangement joins TRBV7-9 to TRBJ1-4; 7 nucleotides agree with TRBD1. CDR1 is SEHNR and CDR2 is FQNEAQ in the germline V gene (reference sequence). The CDR3 consists of 14 residues. The J segment lost 6 bases and the V segment lost 6 bases, leaving 7 bases of the junction unmatched. This chain's CDR3 is CASSGQDYYEKLFF. In nucleotides, the CDR3 is TGTGCCAGCAGTGGACAGGATTACTATGAAAAACTGTTTTTT. Filled out from reference TRBV7-9 and TRBJ1-4, the complete variable domain reads DTGVSQNPRHKITKRGQNVTFRCDPISEHNRLYWYRQTLGQGPEFLTYFQNEAQLEKSRLLSDRFSAERPKGSFSTLEIQRTEQGDSAMYLCASSGQDYYEKLFFGSGTQLSVL.

This clone was counted at least ten times. The chain uses TRBV29-1 and TRBJ2-3; 10 positions match TRBD2. The CDR3 runs to 17 residues. With V trimmed by 4 bases and J by 0 bases, 10 bases remained unmatched. The V gene's germline CDR1 is SQVTM and CDR2 ANQGSEA. The CDR3 sequence: CSVVGHQTSGSTDTQYF. CDR3 bases: TGCAGCGTTGTAGGACACCAGACTAGCGGGAGCACAGATACGCAGTATTTT.

This clone has at least ten counts. The V and J genes are TRBV11-1 and TRBJ2-5; the match to TRBD1 covers 7 bases. V was pared by 1 base and J by 5 bases, with 16 bases of the junction left unmatched. This CDR3 contains 18 residues. Germline CDR1 reads SGHAT; CDR2 reads FQDESV (reference sequence). The CDR3 reads CASSLGWGTGAGGETQYF. The CDR3 nucleotides read TGTGCCAGCAGCTTAGGTTGGGGAACAGGGGCCGGTGGGGAGACCCAGTACTTC.

The CDR3 reads CASKRVTSPRDTQYF. CDR3 sequence (DNA): TGTGCCAGCAAACGGGTGACTAGTCCTCGTGATACGCAGTATTTT. V gene TRBV2 combines with J gene TRBJ2-3; perhaps TRBD2 as D (6 bases). There are 15 residues in the CDR3. V was clipped by 7 bases and J by 6 bases, with 20 bases between them. The V gene's germline CDR1 is SNHLY and CDR2 FYNNEI.

The table lists this clone with a few counts. The CDR3 does not close with the conserved phenylalanine or tryptophan, likely indicating a read error. The V and J genes are TRBV28 and TRBJ2-5; D might be TRBD2 (6 bases). Trimming shortened V by 6 bases and J by 7 bases, and 30 bases separated the two germline ends. There are 18 residues in the CDR3. The germline CDR1 and CDR2 sequences are MDHEN and SYDVKM. CDR3: CASSTPTGAGPFGGTQYL. The CDR3 DNA reads as TGTGCCAGCAGCACTCCCACCGGGGCAGGGCCTTTCGGGGGGACCCAGTACCTC.

This clone was recorded many times. This chain connects TRBV5-1 to TRBJ1-4; unclear D gene. V was shortened by 0 bases and J by 4 bases, with 7 bases between the two germline ends. CDR1 and CDR2 from the germline V gene are SGHRS and YFSETQ. There are 14 residues in the CDR3. The CDR3 region has the DNA TGCGCCAGCAGCTTGGCGGGGATTAATGAAAAACTGTTTTTT. As protein: CASSLAGINEKLFF.

The chain is built from TRBV6-2 or TRBV6-3 and TRBJ2-1; tentatively, D is TRBD1 (5 bases). V was trimmed by 10 bases and J by 6 bases, leaving 19 bases between them. Germline V gene sequence: CDR1 MNHEY, CDR2 SVGEGT. The CDR3 runs 14 residues. CDR3 sequence reads: CATSWGKASNEQFF. As DNA, the CDR3 is TGTGCCACCTCCTGGGGCAAAGCCTCCAATGAGCAGTTCTTC.

This clone has at least ten counts. The chain joins TRBV15 to TRBJ1-6; 8 bases map to TRBD1. V was clipped by 1 base and J by 9 bases; unmatched bases: 8. In germline, CDR1 is LNHNV, CDR2 YYDKDF (reference sequence). This CDR3 is 16 amino acids long. The CDR3: CATSRVSGTGGSPLHF. CDR3 bases: TGTGCCACCAGCAGAGTTTCCGGGACAGGCGGTTCACCCCTCCACTTT. Drawing the rest from reference TRBV15 and TRBJ1-6, the complete variable domain is DAMVIQNPRYQVTQFGKPVTLSCSQTLNHNVMYWYQQKSSQAPKLLFHYYDKDFNNEADTPDNFQSRRPNTSFCFLDIRSPGLGDTAMYLCATSRVSGTGGSPLHFGNGTRLTVT.

This clone showed up many times. The DNA for the CDR3 is TGTGCCAGCCACCGACCGGGACTAGCGCTCTTGAGTACCGGGGAGCTGTTTTTT. Translation: CASHRPGLALLSTGELFF. The V gene is TRBV12-3 or TRBV12-4, the J gene TRBJ2-2; 10 bases are shared with TRBD2. V shed 8 bases and J 5 bases; nucleotides not matched to a gene: 17. CDR3 length equals 18 residues.

As to this clone: Possible read error: a much larger clone is one base away. Other DNA sequences of this sample code for an identical CDR3. The chain employs TRBV5-1 and TRBJ2-2; 8 positions agree with TRBD2. This CDR3 region has 15 residues. The germline V gene has CDR1 SGHRS and CDR2 YFSETQ. Here the CDR3 reads CASSFTSGNTGELFF. The DNA of the CDR3 is TGCGCCAGCAGCTTTACTAGCGGAAACACCGGTGAGCTGTTTTTT.

Note on this clone: Compared with germline, one end of the junction differs, possibly owing to a read error. This chain connects TRBV6-1 to TRBJ2-2; D is undetermined. The germline CDR1 and CDR2 sequences are MNHNS and SASEGT. CDR3 length equals 14 residues. In DNA form, the CDR3 reads TGTGCCAGCAACCGTCAGAGTAACACCGTGGAGCTGTTTTTT. It yields the protein CASNRQSNTVELFF.

This clone was seen repeatedly, ten times or more. Additional DNA sequences in this sample encode the identical CDR3. The CDR3 is CASRTGTNTGELFF. CDR3 coding DNA: TGTGCCAGCAGAACCGGGACAAACACCGGGGAGCTGTTTTTT. The chain has TRBV6-8 and TRBJ2-2, with D possibly TRBD1 on 6 matching bases. Germline V gene data show CDR1 as MNHGY and CDR2 as SAAAGT. V lost 6 bases and J lost 2, with 10 bases in between. The CDR3 runs 14 residues.

Note on this clone: This could be a read error, since a much larger clone is one nucleotide away. The chain employs TRBV29-1 and TRBJ1-1; 8 bases are a match to TRBD1. The CDR3 is made up of 15 amino acids. The V gene end was trimmed by 8 bases and the J gene end by 7 bases; junction bases not matched to a gene: 18. In germline, CDR1 is SQVTM, CDR2 ANQGSEA. CDR3: CSIERGLSGQGEAFF. Written as DNA, the CDR3 is TGCAGCATCGAAAGGGGCCTGTCAGGACAGGGTGAAGCTTTCTTT.

This clone has a count of ten or more. The chain carries TRBV6-2 or TRBV6-3 and TRBJ1-1; D gene unclear. V dropped 6 bases and J dropped 0 bases, with 8 bases sitting between them. Germline-derived CDR1 and CDR2 are MNHEY and SVGEGT. The CDR3 consists of 13 residues. The CDR3 DNA reads as TGTGCCAGCAGGCTCGGACTGAACACTGAAGCTTTCTTT. This sequence encodes CASRLGLNTEAFF.

This clone was counted many times. The chain links TRBV9 to TRBJ1-5; D is possibly TRBD1 (5 bases). CDR3 length: 14 amino acids. The V gene's germline CDR1 is SGDLS and CDR2 YYNGEE. V dropped 0 bases and J dropped 2 bases, with 6 bases sitting between them. The CDR3 sequence: CASSVGGRNQPQHF. In DNA, the CDR3 is TGTGCCAGCAGCGTAGGGGGCCGCAATCAGCCCCAGCATTTT. The entire variable domain, with the rest obtained from reference TRBV9 and TRBJ1-5, is as follows: DSGVTQTPKHLITATGQRVTLRCSPRSGDLSVYWYQQSLDQGLQFLIQYYNGEERAKGNILERFSAQQFPDLHSELNLSSLELGDSALYFCASSVGGRNQPQHFGDGTRLSIL.

This clone was recorded at least ten times. The V gene is TRBV10-2, the J gene TRBJ2-3; possibly TRBD2 for D (5 bases). V lost 3 bases and J lost 0, with 22 bases in between. CDR1 is WSHSY and CDR2 is SAAADI in the germline V gene. This CDR3 contains 19 residues. This CDR3 reads CASSEFEGYSPTSTDTQYF. In nucleotides, the CDR3 is TGCGCCAGCAGTGAATTTGAGGGTTATAGCCCGACTAGCACAGATACGCAGTATTTT.

This clone was recorded at least ten times. The DNA of the CDR3 is TGTGCCAGTCTCGGGACAGCGAACACCGGGGAGCTGTTTTTT. This sequence encodes CASLGTANTGELFF. V gene TRBV19 combines with J gene TRBJ2-2, with 7 bases lining up with TRBD1. This CDR3 spans 14 amino acids. Germline assignment: CDR1 LNHDA and CDR2 SQIVND (reference sequence). The V and J ends lost 8 bases and 0 bases, in that order; junction bases with no gene match: 3.

This clone showed up many times. This chain links TRBV3-1 with TRBJ1-3, with D possibly matching TRBD1 (6 bases). V lost 6 bases to trimming and J lost 0 bases, with 12 bases between them. The germline V gene has CDR1 LGHDT and CDR2 YNNKEL (reference sequence). The length of the CDR3 is 15 residues. The chain's CDR3 is CASRRQAYSGNTIYF. Written as DNA, the CDR3 is TGTGCCAGCAGGAGACAGGCCTACTCTGGAAACACCATATATTTT. Variable domain in full (rest from reference TRBV3-1 and TRBJ1-3): DTAVSQTPKYLVTQMGNDKSIKCEQNLGHDTMYWYKQDSKKFLKIMFSYNNKELIINETVPNRFSPKSPDKAHLNLHINSLELGDSAVYFCASRRQAYSGNTIYFGEGSWLTVV.

This clone occurred many times. This CDR3 is CASSEGGGGGETQYF. In DNA, the CDR3 is TGTGCCAGCAGTGAAGGAGGGGGGGGGGGGGAGACCCAGTACTTC. The chain couples TRBV6-1 to TRBJ2-5; possibly TRBD2 for D (7 bases). This CDR3 comprises 15 residues. V gave up 1 base and J gave up 5 bases, with 14 bases separating them. The germline V gene encodes CDR1 MNHNS and CDR2 SASEGT.

J is TRBJ2-7 and V is TRBV5-1; D may match TRBD1 or TRBD2 (5 bases each). The CDR3 sequence is 15 residues long. The ends were cut back, 4 bases at V and 2 bases at J, with 16 bases in the middle. Germline CDR1 SGHRS, CDR2 YFSETQ. CDR3 protein: CASSKGPGPAYEQYF. The CDR3, as DNA: TGCGCCAGCAGCAAGGGACCGGGCCCAGCCTACGAGCAGTACTTC.

This clone has at least ten counts. The V call is TRBV11-2, the J call TRBJ2-1; TRBD1 might be the D (5 bases). CDR1 and CDR2 from the germline V gene are SGHAT and FQNNGV. The CDR3 totals 15 residues. Trimming stripped 2 bases from V and 6 bases from J, with 14 bases between. The CDR3 here is CASSLLPRVANEQFF. As DNA, the CDR3 is TGTGCCAGCAGCTTACTCCCCAGGGTGGCCAATGAGCAGTTCTTC.